The 27 T cell receptor beta chains presented below share a single source sample, sequenced in a study of blood T cell repertoires in COVID-19. TCRdb keeps only in-frame clones here, not all; method: immunoSEQ multiplex PCR. Among fewer than 250,000 clones listed, just under 85% were seen once. The material sequenced was peripheral blood. The source is a woman between 70 and 85 years old with active or convalescent COVID-19.

The rearrangement joins TRBV5-6 to TRBJ2-3, with 7 bases identical to TRBD1. Germline CDR1 is SGHDT and CDR2 is YYEEEE. V lost 3 bases and J lost 1; bases outside the gene matches: 5. The CDR3 loop spans 15 amino acids. CDR3 DNA: TGTGCCAGCAGCTACAGACAGGGACGCACAGATACGCAGTATTTT. It specifies CASSYRQGRTDTQYF. The complete variable domain, with remaining parts taken from reference TRBV5-6 and TRBJ2-3, reads DAGVTQSPTHLIKTRGQQVTLRCSPKSGHDTVSWYQQALGQGPQFIFQYYEEEERQRGNFPDRFSGHQFPNYSSELNVNALLLGDSALYLCASSYRQGRTDTQYFGPGTRLTVL.

The gene calls are TRBV5-8 and TRBJ1-5; D unresolved. Trimming cost V 2 bases and J 3 bases, with 12 bases left between them. The CDR3 covers 15 residues. Looked up from germline, CDR1 is SGHTS and CDR2 is YDEGEE. In DNA, the CDR3 is TGTGCCAGCAGCTTTAGTCGAGTCTCCAATCAGCCCCAGCATTTT. Translating gives CASSFSRVSNQPQHF.

The CDR3 sequence: CASSPRTLQETQYF. The CDR3 DNA reads TGTGCCAGCTCACCGCGAACCCTCCAAGAGACCCAGTACTTC. The rearrangement uses TRBV18 and TRBJ2-5; D is unresolved. The germline CDR1 and CDR2 sequences are KGHSH and LQKENI. V was clipped by 3 bases and J by 1 base, with 9 bases between them. There are 14 residues in the CDR3.

The chain couples TRBV3-1 (or the pseudogene TRBV3-2) to TRBJ1-1, with D possibly matching TRBD1 (6 bases). Looked up from germline, CDR1 is LGHDT and CDR2 is YNNKEL (reference sequence). CDR3 length equals 12 residues. Trimming left V 1 base short and J 8 bases short, with 8 bases between. The CDR3 nucleotides are TGTGCCAGCAGCCAAGCCGGACAGGAAGCTTTCTTT. Its translation: CASSQAGQEAFF.

The V gene is TRBV27, the J gene TRBJ2-3, with D perhaps TRBD1 (6 bases). V was shortened by 5 bases and J by 0 bases, with 12 bases between the two germline ends. Per germline, CDR1 MNHEY and CDR2 SMNVEV (reference sequence). The CDR3 has 15 amino acids. In nucleotides, the CDR3 is TGTGCCAGCAGTCTCGACAGGTTTAGCACAGATACGCAGTATTTT. Protein product: CASSLDRFSTDTQYF.

V and J are TRBV11-2 and TRBJ2-5, with 9 bases matching TRBD1. Germline assignment: CDR1 SGHAT and CDR2 FQNNGV. CDR3 length equals 17 residues. V shed 4 bases, J shed 5 bases, and the junction held 14 bases outside the gene matches. CDR3 sequence reads: CASSSGSGQGVGETQYF. The DNA of the CDR3 is TGTGCCAGCAGCTCCGGATCGGGACAGGGTGTTGGGGAGACCCAGTACTTC.

The chain recombines TRBV30 with TRBJ1-5; 10 bases agree with TRBD1. The CDR3 length is 15 residues. Germline-derived CDR1 and CDR2 are GTSNPN and SVGIG (reference sequence). V lost 3 bases, J lost 4 bases, and 6 bases stayed unmatched. The CDR3 region has the DNA TGTGCCTGGAGCGCCGGGGGACAGGGGAATCAGCCCCAGCATTTT. It is translated as CAWSAGGQGNQPQHF.

V and J are TRBV6-5 and TRBJ2-5; 7 nucleotides align to TRBD2. The CDR3 covers 13 residues. The germline V gene encodes CDR1 MNHEY and CDR2 SVGAGI. The trim removed 10 bases at V and 1 base at J, leaving 6 bases unmatched. The CDR3 protein is CATKGGSQETQYF. The CDR3, as DNA: TGTGCCACCAAGGGAGGGTCCCAAGAGACCCAGTACTTC.

This chain uses TRBV18 with TRBJ2-2, with a possible D match to TRBD1 (6 bases). From germline, CDR1 is KGHSH and CDR2 LQKENI. Deletions cut 3 bases from V and 4 bases from J, with 15 bases between. The CDR3 sequence is 16 residues long. The DNA of the CDR3 is TGTGCCAGCTCACCGGTAGGGACACCAAGCACCGGGGAGCTGTTTTTT. Translated, it gives CASSPVGTPSTGELFF.

The rearrangement uses TRBV9 and TRBJ1-2; 8 bases line up with TRBD1. After removal of 4 bases from V and 5 bases from J, the junction contained 10 bases not matched to a gene. CDR3 size: 15 residues. Germline-derived CDR1 and CDR2 are SGDLS and YYNGEE. CDR3 bases: TGTGCCAGCAGCATCTTTGACAGGGGAGGATATGGCTACACCTTC. This gives the protein CASSIFDRGGYGYTF.

This chain joins TRBV19 and TRBJ1-4, with D perhaps matching TRBD1 (5 bases). The CDR3 extends over 15 amino acids. Looked up from germline, CDR1 is LNHDA and CDR2 is SQIVND (reference sequence). V lost 3 bases and J 7 bases, leaving 15 bases between the germline ends. The DNA for the CDR3 is TGTGCCAGTAGTATGCAAAGGATCGGGGGTGAAAAACTGTTTTTT. It is translated as CASSMQRIGGEKLFF.

The chain joins TRBV5-1 to TRBJ2-5; D not resolved. The CDR3 is made up of 17 amino acids. The V end was cut by 0 bases, the J end by 5 bases, with 20 bases between. Germline V gene data show CDR1 as SGHRS and CDR2 as YFSETQ. The DNA for the CDR3 is TGCGCCAGCAGCTTGGCCGTGGGTAGCCCCCTCCGGGAGACCCAGTACTTC. Protein: CASSLAVGSPLRETQYF.

The rearrangement joins TRBV28 to TRBJ2-5, with 8 bases that match TRBD1. CDR3 length: 15 residues. With V trimmed by 6 bases and J by 3 bases, 9 bases remained unmatched. CDR1 is MDHEN, CDR2 SYDVKM, per germline. CDR3 bases: TGTGCCAGCAGCAAAAACCCGGGACAGGAAGAGACCCAGTACTTC. This translates into CASSKNPGQEETQYF.

CDR3 DNA sequence: TGTGCCAGCAGCTTACGTGGGAGGGATTTCAATGAGCAGTTCTTC. This gives the protein CASSLRGRDFNEQFF. The gene calls are TRBV5-6 and TRBJ2-1; the match to TRBD2 covers 7 bases. Germline CDR1 reads SGHDT; CDR2 reads YYEEEE. V was clipped by 2 bases and J by 6 bases; unmatched bases: 8. CDR3 length: 15 amino acids.

This CDR3 is CASSQRGGNMNTEAFF. The CDR3 nucleotides read TGTGCCAGCAGCCAAAGGGGTGGGAACATGAACACTGAAGCTTTCTTT. The gene calls are TRBV3-1 (or the pseudogene TRBV3-2) and TRBJ1-1; TRBD1 is a possible D gene (5 bases). V lost 2 bases to trimming and J lost 0 bases, with 13 bases between them. In germline, CDR1 is LGHDT, CDR2 YNNKEL (reference sequence). The CDR3 runs 16 residues.

The genes are TRBV6-1 and TRBJ2-7, with a tentative D call TRBD1 (5 bases). CDR1 and CDR2 from the germline V gene are MNHNS and SASEGT. Trimming removed 2 bases at V and 3 bases at J, with 8 bases between. There are 13 residues in the CDR3. This chain's CDR3 is CASSEPRGYEQYF. The CDR3 bases are TGTGCCAGCAGTGAACCTAGGGGCTACGAGCAGTACTTC.

This clone was observed a single time. This chain joins TRBV27 and TRBJ2-7, with D unresolved. Germline V gene sequence: CDR1 MNHEY, CDR2 SMNVEV (reference sequence). The CDR3 contains 13 residues. V shed 6 bases and J shed 2 bases, with 11 bases lying between them. The CDR3 bases are TGTGCCAGCAGCCCTAGGTTTCCCTACGAGCAGTACTTC. Translated, it gives CASSPRFPYEQYF.

Worth noting for this clone: One junction end does not reproduce the germline sequence, and a read error may be involved. Distinct nucleotide sequences in the sample also encode this CDR3. CDR3 DNA sequence: TGTGCCAGCAGCTCTAACAGGGGGCAGGAGCAATTCTTC. It yields the protein CASSSNRGQEQFF. J is TRBJ2-1 and V is TRBV7-2; 9 nucleotides align to TRBD1. This CDR3 is 13 amino acids long. In germline, CDR1 is SGHTA, CDR2 FQGNSA.

The V and J genes are TRBV9 and TRBJ1-1, with a possible D match to TRBD1 (6 bases). Germline loops: CDR1 SGDLS, CDR2 YYNGEE. The CDR3 loop spans 15 amino acids. The V gene lost 7 bases and the J gene lost 4 bases, with 20 bases spanning the gap. The CDR3 coding sequence is TGTGCCAGCTCCCGGGCAGGGGACGGGCTCACTGAAGCTTTCTTT. Encoded protein: CASSRAGDGLTEAFF.

This chain uses TRBV14 with TRBJ2-1; the match to TRBD2 covers 13 bases. The CDR3 loop spans 15 amino acids. Germline assignment: CDR1 SGHDN and CDR2 FVKESK. V lost 4 bases and J lost 7; bases outside the gene matches: 4. CDR3: CASSLPGLAGNEQFF. The DNA of the CDR3 is TGTGCCAGCAGCCTCCCGGGACTAGCGGGGAATGAGCAGTTCTTC.

V is TRBV28 and J is TRBJ1-5; 7 positions match TRBD1. The junction had 12 bases not matched to a gene; V was cut back by 6 bases and J by 4 bases. Germline V lookup: CDR1 MDHEN, CDR2 SYDVKM. This CDR3 has 16 residues. The CDR3 region is CASRGQSRARNQPQHF. The CDR3 nucleotides read TGTGCCAGCAGGGGACAGTCTAGAGCTCGGAATCAGCCCCAGCATTTT.

The V gene is TRBV3-1 (or the pseudogene TRBV3-2), the J gene TRBJ2-3, with 9 bases that match TRBD2. CDR1 and CDR2 (germline): LGHDT, YNNKEL (reference sequence). The V gene end was trimmed by 6 bases and the J gene end by 0 bases; junction bases not matched to a gene: 7. This CDR3 has 16 amino acids. The DNA for the CDR3 is TGTGCCAGCAGTTACCGACTAGCGGTCAGCACAGATACGCAGTATTTT. Its protein product is CASSYRLAVSTDTQYF.

The chain couples TRBV27 to TRBJ1-2; TRBD1 matches at 8 bases. The CDR3 extends over 14 amino acids. Germline V gene data show CDR1 as MNHEY and CDR2 as SMNVEV (reference sequence). With V trimmed by 6 bases and J by 7 bases, 10 bases remained unmatched. The CDR3 spells CASRRTGGSGGYTF. The DNA for the CDR3 is TGTGCCAGCAGGAGAACAGGGGGGTCTGGTGGCTACACCTTC.

The chain employs TRBV12-3 or TRBV12-4 and TRBJ1-6, with D unclear. The CDR3 runs 12 residues. Deletions cut 7 bases from V and 7 bases from J, with 8 bases between. The CDR3 spells CASKFGNSPLHF. In nucleotides, the CDR3 is TGTGCCAGCAAATTCGGGAATTCACCCCTCCACTTT.

The chain joins TRBV11-1 to TRBJ1-1, with D possibly matching TRBD1 (6 bases). The CDR3 is 13 residues long. CDR1 is SGHAT, CDR2 FQDESV, per germline (reference sequence). The germline V and J ends were trimmed by 2 bases and 3 bases, with 7 bases remaining between them. CDR3 sequence (DNA): TGTGCCAGCAGCTTATACAGGGACACTGAAGCTTTCTTT. Translated: CASSLYRDTEAFF. Using reference TRBV11-1 and TRBJ1-1 for the parts outside the CDR3, the full variable domain is EAEVAQSPRYKITEKSQAVAFWCDPISGHATLYWYRQILGQGPELLVQFQDESVVDDSQLPKDRFSAERLKGVDSTLKIQPAELGDSAMYLCASSLYRDTEAFFGQGTRLTVV.

This sequence joins TRBV3-1 (or the pseudogene TRBV3-2) and TRBJ1-1; the D gene is possibly TRBD1 (5 bases). The CDR3 loop spans 14 amino acids. Germline CDR1 and CDR2: LGHDT and YNNKEL (reference sequence). The ends were cut back, 3 bases at V and 0 bases at J, with 8 bases in the middle. CDR3 residues: CASSQGGMNTEAFF. The CDR3 nucleotides are TGTGCCAGCAGCCAGGGGGGGATGAACACTGAAGCTTTCTTT.

The chain recombines TRBV5-5 with TRBJ1-5, with 7 positions matching TRBD1. V trimming: 0 bases; J trimming: 9 bases; junction bases outside the gene matches: 12. Per germline, CDR1 SGHKS and CDR2 YYEKEE (reference sequence). The CDR3 runs 16 residues. CDR3 DNA: TGTGCCAGCAGCTTGGGCGTCGGGACAGCAAGTCGGCCCCAGCATTTT. This encodes CASSLGVGTASRPQHF.